The 13 T cell receptor beta chains below all came from one sample that was sequenced in a study of T cells in Graves' hyperthyroidism and ophthalmopathy. Researchers amplified the TCR beta CDR3 regions from RNA transcripts. HTBI primers drove first-round RT-PCR of the TCR CDR3. TCRdb used MiXCR to reprocess the multiplex PCR reads, holding one entry per CDR3 protein. The sample lists approximately 630,000 distinct CDR3 sequences; around 15% were seen once. Sample: blood. The receptor source for this set is a woman under 40 with Graves' hyperthyroidism.

This clonotype was detected ten times or more. The chain uses TRBV28 and TRBJ1-2; tentative D call: TRBD1 (5 bases). Germline V CDR1 and CDR2: MDHEN, SYDVKM. With 6 bases removed from V and 6 bases from J, the gap between germline ends came to 17 bases. The CDR3 spans 14 residues. The CDR3 DNA sequence: TGTGCCAGCAGCTACCCCCGGGGCGGGGATGGCTACACCTTC. This gives the protein CASSYPRGGDGYTF.

This clonotype appeared many times. CDR3 residues: CSAEPPPAGGSWWHEQFF. The CDR3 region has the DNA TGCAGTGCCGAACCTCCCCCAGCGGGAGGGTCATGGTGGCATGAGCAGTTCTTC. V is TRBV20-1 and J is TRBJ2-1; 10 nucleotides agree with TRBD2. CDR3 size: 18 residues. The V gene's germline CDR1 is DFQATT and CDR2 SNEGSKA (reference sequence). Trimming removed 6 bases from V and 8 bases from J; junction bases left unmatched: 22.

The chain uses TRBV20-1 and TRBJ2-5; D not resolved. Germline lookup yields CDR1 DFQATT and CDR2 SNEGSKA (reference sequence). CDR3 length: 14 residues. V lost 3 bases and J lost 1, with 12 bases in between. For the CDR3, the DNA is TGCAGTGCTAGCAAGGACGGGCGCCAAGAGACCCAGTACTTC. Amino acids: CSASKDGRQETQYF.

This clonotype was recorded many times. J is TRBJ2-7 and V is TRBV20-1; D not certain. The V end lost 3 bases, the J end lost 4 bases, and 10 bases lay between the germline ends. This CDR3 region has 12 residues. Germline V gene data show CDR1 as DFQATT and CDR2 as SNEGSKA (reference sequence). The CDR3 here is CSASDLGYEQYF. DNA for the CDR3: TGCAGTGCTAGCGACCTGGGATACGAGCAGTACTTC.

This clonotype was seen at least ten times. The chain uses TRBV5-5 and TRBJ1-5; D unresolved. The germline V gene has CDR1 SGHKS and CDR2 YYEKEE (reference sequence). The CDR3 covers 15 residues. Trimming left V 1 base short and J 0 bases short, with 8 bases between. For the CDR3, the DNA is TGTGCCAGCAGCTTGAGGGAACATAGCAATCAGCCCCAGCATTTT. Amino acid sequence: CASSLREHSNQPQHF. The variable domain in full, with the rest retrieved from reference TRBV5-5 and TRBJ1-5, is DAGVTQSPTHLIKTRGQQVTLRCSPISGHKSVSWYQQVLGQGPQFIFQYYEKEERGRGNFPDRFSARQFPNYSSELNVNALLLGDSALYLCASSLREHSNQPQHFGDGTRLSIL.

This clonotype was seen repeatedly, ten times or more. This chain links TRBV2 with TRBJ2-4, with D perhaps matching TRBD2 (6 bases). Per germline, CDR1 SNHLY and CDR2 FYNNEI. Trimming removed 4 bases from V and 3 bases from J, with 16 bases in between. This CDR3 is built from 16 residues. The CDR3 DNA reads as TGTGCCAGCAGTGGGGGGGTCGTCAGGGACAAAAACATTCAGTACTTC. Its translation: CASSGGVVRDKNIQYF.

V and J are TRBV2 and TRBJ2-1; 7 bases align to TRBD2. After removal of 8 bases from V and 12 bases from J, the junction contained 7 bases not matched to a gene. CDR1 SNHLY and CDR2 FYNNEI come from the germline V gene. This CDR3 has 11 amino acids. CDR3 region: CASATSTRQFF. CDR3 DNA: TGTGCCAGCGCGACTAGCACAAGGCAGTTCTTC.

V is TRBV5-1 and J is TRBJ1-5; 8 bases are a match to TRBD1. With 4 bases clipped from V and 0 bases from J, the junction kept 3 bases outside the gene matches. Germline CDR1 SGHRS, CDR2 YFSETQ. The CDR3 totals 15 residues. The CDR3 here is CASSMTGVSNQPQHF. The CDR3 region has the DNA TGCGCCAGCAGCATGACAGGGGTTAGCAATCAGCCCCAGCATTTT.

This chain connects TRBV5-1 to TRBJ1-2; 8 bases agree with TRBD1. The CDR3 is made up of 15 amino acids. V lost 3 bases, J lost 5 bases, and 9 bases stayed unmatched. CDR1 and CDR2 from the germline V gene are SGHRS and YFSETQ. CDR3 DNA sequence: TGCGCCAGCAGCTGGATGGGACAGGTGAATTATGGCTACACCTTC. It yields the protein CASSWMGQVNYGYTF.

This chain joins TRBV7-3 and TRBJ1-1; 10 nucleotides align to TRBD1. The length of the CDR3 is 16 residues. Per germline, CDR1 SGHTA and CDR2 FQGTGA. V shed 5 bases and J 5 bases; nucleotides not matched to a gene: 11. The chain's CDR3 is CASSPKRTGGKTEAFF. DNA of the CDR3: TGTGCCAGCAGCCCCAAACGGACAGGGGGGAAGACTGAAGCTTTCTTT.

Ten or more counts support this clonotype. The V and J genes are TRBV2 and TRBJ1-3, with D possibly matching TRBD1 (6 bases). The CDR3 is 15 residues long. From germline, CDR1 is SNHLY and CDR2 FYNNEI. Trimming removed 10 bases from V and 0 bases from J, with 16 bases in between. The CDR3 loop reads CATVWDTSSGNTIYF. The DNA of the CDR3 is TGTGCCACAGTCTGGGACACGAGCTCTGGAAACACCATATATTTT.

This sequence joins TRBV27 and TRBJ1-1; weak D call: TRBD1 (6 bases). The germline CDR1 and CDR2 sequences are MNHEY and SMNVEV (reference sequence). The CDR3 spans 15 residues. Trimming cost V 6 bases and J 1 base, with 15 bases left between them. In DNA, the CDR3 is TGTGCCAGCAGCCTACCCGGGACACCGAACACTGAAGCTTTCTTT. This gives the protein CASSLPGTPNTEAFF.

The genes are TRBV2 and TRBJ1-1; 10 bases align to TRBD1. The ends lost 4 bases at V and 3 bases at J; junction bases unmatched: 5. The CDR3 is 15 amino acids. CDR1 is SNHLY, CDR2 FYNNEI, per germline. The CDR3 DNA sequence: TGTGCCAGCAGTGCGGACAGGGGGTCAGACACTGAAGCTTTCTTT. Its translation is CASSADRGSDTEAFF.